Following are 3 T cell receptor beta chains from one sample sequenced in a study of identical twins. Each CDR3 protein gets one entry after TCRdb re-called the 5' RACE reads with MiXCR. The repertoire holds about 220,000 distinct CDR3 sequences, about 7.5% seen once, with about 2% in the top ten. The sample was also reused in another study, on yellow fever vaccine responses in identical twins.

Sequenced sample: memory (CD45RO+) T cells sorted from blood. These TCRs come from a woman between 18 and 30 years old in good health.

This clonotype was observed at least ten times. The chain joins TRBV10-3 to TRBJ2-5; no clear D. The germline V gene has CDR1 ENHRY and CDR2 SYGVKD. The CDR3 runs to 15 residues. With 5 bases removed from V and 3 bases from J, the gap between germline ends came to 16 bases. The CDR3 sequence: CAISRLGNTKETQYF. In DNA form, the CDR3 reads TGTGCCATCAGTCGACTTGGAAATACCAAAGAGACCCAGTACTTC.

V is TRBV20-1 and J is TRBJ1-5; D may be TRBD1 (5 bases). CDR1 is DFQATT and CDR2 is SNEGSKA in the germline V gene (reference sequence). This CDR3 spans 15 amino acids. Trimming pared 1 base from V and 3 bases from J, leaving 13 bases between. CDR3 sequence reads: CSARANTGHNQPQHF. CDR3 coding DNA: TGCAGTGCTAGAGCCAACACAGGTCACAATCAGCCCCAGCATTTT.

This clonotype has just a few counts. The V and J genes are TRBV11-1 and TRBJ2-5; D not resolved. The CDR3 is made up of 15 amino acids. The V end lost 2 bases, the J end lost 5 bases, and 15 bases lay between the germline ends. Germline V lookup: CDR1 SGHAT, CDR2 FQDESV (reference sequence). CDR3 in DNA: TGTGCCAGCAGCTTATGGCTTCGGCCTGCGGAGACCCAGTACTTC. Translating gives CASSLWLRPAETQYF.